This T cell receptor beta chain was observed in a study of T cells in Graves' hyperthyroidism and ophthalmopathy. Findings of the study overall: Ophthalmopathy was identified by the model a median roughly 6.5 months ahead of onset. Blood also contained most expanded thyroid clonotypes above 0.001.

Authors of the study amplified TCR beta CDR3 regions from RNA transcripts. The primer set for the first-round RT-PCR of the TCR CDR3 was HTBI. TCRdb called the multiplex PCR reads again in MiXCR, with one record for every CDR3 protein. This sample has around 500,000 distinct CDR3 sequences, with roughly a sixth found just once. Each ophthalmopathy patient scored at least 3 on the Clinical Activity Score and at least 4 on NOSPECS grade, with duration under 3 months. PBMCs were obtained from approximately 9.2 ml fresh peripheral blood. The sample holds many counts of this clonotype. Its antigen is not identified. V lost 6 bases, J lost 3 bases, and 18 bases lay in between. Germline V gives CDR1 MNHNS, CDR2 SASEGT. This CDR3 has 15 residues.

Source material: blood. V gene TRBV6-1 combines with J gene TRBJ2-7; tentative D call: TRBD1 (5 bases). This sequence originates from a woman aged 30 to 39 with Graves' ophthalmopathy. CDR3 loop: CASRTFQGILYEQYF. Here the CDR3 DNA reads TGTGCCAGCAGGACCTTTCAGGGAATCCTCTACGAGCAGTACTTC.